This T cell receptor (beta chain) came from a study of cytomegalovirus exposure and HLA in healthy donors. Whole-study results and caveats: Whilst most TCR sequences proved rare, a subset of public TCRs occurred across many donors.

CDR1 MNHEY and CDR2 SMNVEV come from the germline V gene (reference sequence). Trimming shortened V by 5 bases and J by 4 bases, and 18 bases separated the two germline ends. CDR3 size: 16 residues. As for this clone: Its cognate antigen is unknown.

Libraries were prepared by immunoSEQ multiplex PCR; TCRdb keeps only in-frame clonotypes and omits some of them. The sample comprises approximately 260,000 clones, more than 75% of which are singletons, and around 1.2% rests with the top ten. The chain links TRBV27 to TRBJ2-1; perhaps TRBD1 as D (6 bases). The sequencing input was PBMCs. This clonotype was sampled from a woman in her twenties or thirties in good health and CMV-seropositive. The CDR3 nucleotides read TGTGCCAGCAGTATTACAGGGTATTCCGGATACAATGAGCAGTTCTTC. Its translation: CASSITGYSGYNEQFF.